Listed below are T cell receptor beta chains from one sample, sequenced in a study of type 1 regulatory T cells. TCRdb itself ran the reads through MiXCR, one entry per CDR3 protein. The repertoire has approximately 20,000 distinct CDR3 sequences, about 9.4% of them found once; the top ten carry approximately 2.8%. The sequenced material came from CD4+ T cells, either the whole sample or a sorted fraction (not recorded which). These receptors all come from a human donor in good health. The CDR3 runs from the conserved cysteine through the conserved F or W. Fields, in order: J gene, CDR3 length, D gene, clone size, V gene, CDR3 DNA, CDR3 protein. D genes are given only for firm matches. Clone size is not always given. Where it is, it says once, few, many or a class for expanded clones.

J gene: TRBJ2-1; CDR3 length: 16; D gene: NA; clone size: few; V gene: TRBV6-5; CDR3 DNA: TGTGCCAGCAGTTACTCGTGGGACGCAGCCATCGGTGAGCAGTTCTTC; CDR3 protein: CASSYSWDAAIGEQFF
J gene: TRBJ2-1; CDR3 length: 13; D gene: TRBD2; clone size: few; V gene: TRBV20-1; CDR3 DNA: TGCAGTGCTAGAGTAGCGGGAGGAAGGGAGCAGTTCTTC; CDR3 protein: CSARVAGGREQFF
J gene: TRBJ2-4; CDR3 length: 20; D gene: TRBD2; clone size: many; V gene: TRBV6-5; CDR3 DNA: TGTGCCAGCAGTTACACCTTTATGGTAGCGGGAGTGGGGACCAAAAACATTCAGTACTTC; CDR3 protein: CASSYTFMVAGVGTKNIQYF
J gene: TRBJ2-7; CDR3 length: 13; D gene: TRBD2; clone size: many; V gene: TRBV5-4; CDR3 DNA: TGTGCCAGCAGCGAGGGACTAGCCTACGAGCAGTACTTC; CDR3 protein: CASSEGLAYEQYF
J gene: TRBJ1-2; CDR3 length: 15; D gene: TRBD1; clone size: many; V gene: TRBV5-1; CDR3 DNA: TGCGCCAGCAGCTCAACCCGGGACAGGGGCGAAGGCTACACCTTC; CDR3 protein: CASSSTRDRGEGYTF
J gene: TRBJ1-5; CDR3 length: 14; D gene: TRBD1; clone size: many; V gene: TRBV7-2; CDR3 DNA: TGTGCCAGCAGCGAGGGGGCGGGGAATCAGCCCCAGCATTTT; CDR3 protein: CASSEGAGNQPQHF
J gene: TRBJ2-7; CDR3 length: 9; D gene: NA; clone size: many; V gene: TRBV6-2/TRBV6-3; CDR3 DNA: TGTGCCGGGACCTACGAGCAGTACTTC; CDR3 protein: CAGTYEQYF
J gene: TRBJ2-5; CDR3 length: 13; D gene: TRBD1; clone size: medium-sized; V gene: TRBV20-1; CDR3 DNA: TGCAGTGCTCCAGGACAGGGGGGCGAGACCCAGTACTTC; CDR3 protein: CSAPGQGGETQYF
J gene: TRBJ2-1; CDR3 length: 15; D gene: TRBD2; clone size: few; V gene: TRBV5-1; CDR3 DNA: TGCGCCAGCAGCCCGGGAGGGCCCTCCTACAATGAGCAGTTCTTC; CDR3 protein: CASSPGGPSYNEQFF
J gene: TRBJ1-5; CDR3 length: 14; D gene: TRBD1; clone size: many; V gene: TRBV12-3/TRBV12-4; CDR3 DNA: TGTGCCAGCAGTCGGACAGGTAGCAATCAGCCCCAGCATTTT; CDR3 protein: CASSRTGSNQPQHF
J gene: TRBJ2-2; CDR3 length: 15; D gene: NA; clone size: many; V gene: TRBV11-1; CDR3 DNA: TGTGCCAGCAGTCTGGACGGGTCGAACACCGGGGAGCTGTTTTTT; CDR3 protein: CASSLDGSNTGELFF
J gene: TRBJ2-2; CDR3 length: 16; D gene: TRBD2; clone size: few; V gene: TRBV7-8; CDR3 DNA: TGTGCCAGCAGCCTAAGACTAGCGGGACTCACCGGGGAGCTGTTTTTT; CDR3 protein: CASSLRLAGLTGELFF
J gene: TRBJ2-2; CDR3 length: 15; D gene: NA; clone size: many; V gene: TRBV5-6; CDR3 DNA: TGTGCCAGCAGCTTGGTGAACAGCCTAACCGGGGAGCTGTTTTTT; CDR3 protein: CASSLVNSLTGELFF
J gene: TRBJ2-3; CDR3 length: 16; D gene: TRBD2; clone size: NA; V gene: TRBV20-1; CDR3 DNA: TGCAGTTTATCCCCCATACTAGCGGAAAGCACAGATACGCAGTATTTT; CDR3 protein: CSLSPILAESTDTQYF
J gene: TRBJ2-7; CDR3 length: 14; D gene: NA; clone size: many; V gene: TRBV29-1; CDR3 DNA: TGCAGCGTTGGGGGGGCCGAGGTAGGCTACGAGCAGTACTTC; CDR3 protein: CSVGGAEVGYEQYF